This TCR beta chain was documented in a study of cytomegalovirus exposure and HLA in healthy donors. Vbeta (60) and Jbeta (13) primers were used in the PCR. TCRdb's table, derived via immunoSEQ multiplex PCR, lists solely in-frame clones and lacks some. This table has roughly 200,000 clones, over 70% appearing once. Only one count was recorded for this clone. V lost 3 bases and J lost 2; bases outside the gene matches: 7. CDR3 length: 15 amino acids. Germline V CDR1 and CDR2: SGHDT, YYEEEE. The chain has TRBV5-6 and TRBJ2-7, with 8 bases aligning to TRBD2. The clonotype comes from a man aged 40-50 years in good health and CMV-seronegative. The sample comprised PBMCs. CDR3 amino acids: CASSWTHGRAYEQYF. The CDR3 nucleotides are TGTGCCAGCAGCTGGACCCACGGGAGGGCCTACGAGCAGTACTTC.